The T cell receptor (beta chain) described here comes from a study of shared clonotypes between healthy human individuals (dated by TCRdb to 2020 to 2021). Regarding the complete study: The cohort included a few men and a couple of women between 18 and 49 years of age. Libraries were prepared and TCR repertoires were sequenced by different laboratories using diverse techniques, in order to increase sequencing depth and limit assay-specific biases. Between about 0.8 and 9 billion PBMCs per donor were obtained by leukapheresis. To estimate repertoire size and how much clonotypes are shared between individuals, the study performed deep sequencing of blood TCR repertoires from about 5 healthy adults. For each donor, three plates each were used for CD4 naive and CD4 memory, two plates were used for CD8 naive, and one plate was used for CD8 memory. Overall study outcomes, separate from this receptor: Compared with non-shared clonotypes, clonotypes shared by all four sorted-subset donors had higher generation probabilities. Even with the large sequencing depth, rarefaction of the sorted-subset datasets indicated that sequencing was incomplete. The genetic and exposure-history diversity represented was limited by the small number of donors. Across a few donors, about 5% of naive CD4, roughly 3.4% of naive CD8, around 2.1% of memory CD4, and around 0.4% of memory CD8 clonotypes were shared. Estimated clonotype richness was generally larger for naive than for memory subsets. Sampling was restricted to blood, and TCR repertoires in tissues likely differ from the TCR repertoires found in blood. Pairwise subsampling led to the expectation that sequencing depth would affect the degree of clonotype sharing among donors.

TCR CDR3 regions were amplified from genomic DNA by multiplex PCR using the deep immunoSEQ assay. Extracted genomic DNA from each cell subset was spread evenly across all wells of several immunoSEQ 96-well plates, with each plate serving as a replicate. For sorted subsets, each replicate PCR was loaded with about 0.2 ug genomic DNA, equivalent to roughly 30,000 T cell genomes. The purified libraries were quantified using a Qubit 3.0 fluorometer, sized with a Bioanalyzer 2100, and then quantified again using the KAPA Library Quantification kit. Every immunoSEQ 96-well plate was sequenced on a dedicated single-read 150-cycle Illumina NextSeq 550 flow cell. The study's own analysis went as follows. Because the immunoSEQ output held only junctional sequences and lacked quality scores, the filtering could not match the filtering applied to full-length reads. Sequences were annotated with PyIR, a Python wrapper for IgBLAST v1.9, using IMGT germline references to assign V/J genes and CDR3. Reads with weak V/J assignments (E-value above 1e-6), missing CDR3, stop codons, out-of-frame junctions, or ambiguous translated residues were removed. V3J clonotypes were defined as sequences sharing the same inferred V gene, J gene, and CDR3 amino acid sequence. Percentage overlap between repertoires was computed as shared unique clonotypes divided by the size of the smaller repertoire. RTK rarefaction, the Chao1 estimator, and Recon v2.1 estimates of unobserved clonotypes were used to assess repertoire richness. Generation probabilities for all TCRbeta clonotypes obtained by the gDNA method from four donors were computed using OLGA. Held by TCRdb, this immuneACCESS table contains in-frame sequences only and omits some clones. Under half of the omission traces to an unresolved V gene where checked; the cause of the rest is unknown. D and trimming come from the DNA, and the V and J calls and clone size come from that table. In this sample the table shows some 1.5 million clones, around 98% of which occur a single time. Of the sample, 0.45% falls within the top ten clones.

As to this clone: Its recognized antigen is unknown. It has no much larger one-base neighbor in the sample; base qualities were not kept.

The donors were healthy, HIV-negative adults with no recently reported acute infections or vaccinations. All donors were Caucasian adults living in Nashville, Tennessee, USA. CD4+ T cells were enriched by magnetic negative selection, after which naive cells were positively selected on CD45RA and the negative fraction was taken as the memory subset. Blood was collected by leukapheresis, and PBMCs were isolated by Ficoll-Histopaque density gradient centrifugation and then cryopreserved in liquid nitrogen vapor phase. Analytical flow cytometry was used to check the purity and quantity of every magnetically sorted T cell population. Genomic DNA was isolated from each sorted fraction and quantified by UV absorbance on a Nanodrop 2000c. CDR3 length: 15 amino acids, cysteine to phenylalanine. Just CDR3 DNA is preserved here, 45 bases in frame from base 1. V drops 4 bases and J drops 4 bases, leaving 16 bases in between. The germline V gene sets CDR1 to WSHSY and CDR2 to SAAADI.

The TCR comes from a young man in good health. Sequenced material: naive CD4+ T cells sorted from blood. Explained via the paper, the cell subset or site label denotes: CD45RA+ positively selected. The chain uses TRBV10-2 and TRBJ1-2; 5 matching bases give a weak D call of TRBD1. The CDR3 reads CASSGVGRLSYGYTF. The DNA is as follows: TGCGCCAGCAGTGGGGTGGGACGGCTCAGCTATGGCTACACCTTC.